Listed below are T cell receptor beta chains from one sample, sequenced in a study of CD8 T cells in Susac syndrome. TCRdb recomputed calls from the immunoSEQ multiplex PCR reads with MiXCR, one row per CDR3 protein. The sample has some 150,000 distinct CDR3 sequences, about 94% seen once. Sequencing was done on a sample of CD4+ T cells from PBMCs. These receptors all come from a human donor with Susac syndrome. The CDR3 runs from the conserved cysteine through the conserved F or W. The order of the fields is V gene, CDR3 length, CDR3 protein.

>TRBV3-1|14
CASSPTGHSDTQYF
>TRBV20-1|15
CSARGGWTSPETQYF
>TRBV18|14
CATNHGRDTGELFF
>TRBV6-5|15
CASSRDPSSTDTQYF
>TRBV7-2|14
CASSYLTANYGYTF
>TRBV28|18
CASSSPSTHQYSNQPQHF
>TRBV9|13
CASSVAGHSEAFF
>TRBV28|14
CASSLFGGGQPQHF
>TRBV25-1|14
CASSDTGSTDTQYF
>TRBV29-1|12
CSGEGESYGYTF
>TRBV3-1|14
CASSQDWQQETQYF
>TRBV15|14
CATSRGQGGPEQYF
>TRBV12-3/TRBV12-4|13
CASNLLANTEAFF
>TRBV11-2|16
CASSPGPTGVTGELFF
>TRBV19|14
CASRGTGVVSEAFF
>TRBV7-9|17
CASSPSGTGGVLPEAFF
>TRBV7-2|17
CASSRAAWEGQGDTQYF
>TRBV29-1|13
CSVEEVQKNIQYF
>TRBV2|13
CATSGQGVETQYF
>TRBV3-1|15
CASSQEPGSNQPQHF
>TRBV4-1|15
CASSQGVGVNTEAFF
>TRBV19|12
CASSILAGDQFF
>TRBV11-2|19
CASSLVIRAGTSPNQPQHF
>TRBV18|16
CASSPVGQVYGNTIYF
>TRBV19|14
CASSTHRQGGGYTF
>TRBV6-5|12
CASSYAGREAFF
>TRBV29-1|13
CSVGGVLADTQYF
>TRBV5-4|16
CASSPQWGANTGELFF
>TRBV5-1|12
CASSLDLDGYTF
>TRBV6-2/TRBV6-3|12
CASSYGRETQYF
>TRBV5-1|20
CASSYPRLAGFSSSYNEQFF
>TRBV13|14
CASSPRSSGNTIYF
>TRBV7-8|13
CASSLWGGAEAFF
>TRBV18|12
CASSPGPGHPYF
>TRBV4-1|13
CASSPDRYQPQHF
>TRBV3-1|17
CASSARTGGSYNSPLHF
>TRBV3-1|14
CASSHLSGEETQYF
>TRBV24-1|13
CATRTIDTGELFF
>TRBV21-1|13
CASSIRDRGEQYF
>TRBV5-4|15
CASSLAVFSYNEQFF
>TRBV29-1|13
CSKSSGLANEQFF
>TRBV20-1|14
CSAREHETGLGYTF
>TRBV12-3/TRBV12-4|15
CASSLGTSGTDTQYF
>TRBV20-1|12
CSARVSQETQYF
>TRBV7-7|13
CASSLEVHNEQFF
>TRBV28|14
CASSTGTVGETQYF
>TRBV6-5|18
CASSYSTGGFAWEETQYF
>TRBV20-1|14
CSARLAGGNTEAFF
>TRBV3-1|14
CASSQGQGLMGYTF
>TRBV6-1|14
CASSEAGQGETQYF
>TRBV29-1|14
CSVKGLAGVREQFF
>TRBV9|13
CASSHDRGHEQYF
>TRBV10-3|14
CAISDSKSTDTQYF
>TRBV12-3/TRBV12-4|13
CASSHGGQETQYF
>TRBV12-3/TRBV12-4|14
CASSLSGMTDTQYF
>TRBV5-1|14
CASSLVPGPGELFF
>TRBV7-7|13
CASSPAGIYEQYF
>TRBV28|16
CASSLWSVGGRETQYF
>TRBV6-5|15
CASSYRQGDYNEQFF
>TRBV28|13
CASRKTRNTEAFF